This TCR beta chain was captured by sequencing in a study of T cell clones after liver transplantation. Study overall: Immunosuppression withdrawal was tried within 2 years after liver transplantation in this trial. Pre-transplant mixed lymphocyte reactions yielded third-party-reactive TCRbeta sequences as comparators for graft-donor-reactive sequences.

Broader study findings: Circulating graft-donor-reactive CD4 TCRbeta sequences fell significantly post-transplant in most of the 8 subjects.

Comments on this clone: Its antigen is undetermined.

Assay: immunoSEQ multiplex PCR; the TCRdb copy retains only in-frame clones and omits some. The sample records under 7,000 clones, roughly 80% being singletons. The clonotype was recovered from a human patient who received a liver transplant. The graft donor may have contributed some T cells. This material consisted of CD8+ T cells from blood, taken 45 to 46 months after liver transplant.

The DNA for the CDR3 is TGTGCCAGCAGCCCCTTTGCAAGACCAAACATTCAGTACTTC. Its protein is CASSPFARPNIQYF. The V and J genes are TRBV9 and TRBJ2-4, with no clear D. The CDR3 has 14 amino acids. V was clipped by 4 bases and J by 6 bases, with 14 bases between them. Germline-derived CDR1 and CDR2 are SGDLS and YYNGEE. Full variable domain (outside the CDR3, taken from reference TRBV9 and TRBJ2-4): DSGVTQTPKHLITATGQRVTLRCSPRSGDLSVYWYQQSLDQGLQFLIQYYNGEERAKGNILERFSAQQFPDLHSELNLSSLELGDSALYFCASSPFARPNIQYFGAGTRLSVL.